This T cell receptor (beta chain) stems from a study of T cells in Graves' hyperthyroidism and ophthalmopathy. The CDR3 is made up of 11 amino acids. CDR1 and CDR2 (germline): SEHNR, FQNEAQ (reference sequence). On this clonotype itself: The junction departs from the called germline gene at one end, perhaps through a read error.

Amplified TCR beta CDR3 regions came from RNA transcripts. TCR CDR3 underwent first-round RT-PCR with the HTBI primer set. One entry per CDR3 protein, called by TCRdb with MiXCR from the multiplex PCR reads. The data contain some 320,000 distinct CDR3 sequences, approximately 14% of them singletons. J is TRBJ2-1 and V is TRBV7-9; D remains ambiguous. Sequencing was done on a sample of blood. This receptor was obtained from a woman aged 35 to 49 with Graves' ophthalmopathy. CDR3 residues: CASSLGSERVF. The CDR3 DNA is TGTGCCAGCAGCTTAGGGTCGGAAAGGGTCTTC.